This entry lists 10 T cell receptor beta chains sequenced from one sample in a study of blood T cell repertoires in COVID-19. Sequencing was performed with immunoSEQ multiplex PCR; in TCRdb, only in-frame clones are kept and a portion is missing. The table lists about 200,000 clones, approximately 94% of them singletons, with 0.76% in the top ten. The sample consisted of peripheral blood. These receptors all stem from a man younger than 45 with COVID-19, enrolled during active disease.

V and J are TRBV29-1 and TRBJ1-2; 8 bases align to TRBD1. Germline CDR1 is SQVTM and CDR2 is ANQGSEA. The trim removed 7 bases at V and 0 bases at J, leaving 4 bases unmatched. The CDR3 consists of 13 residues. This CDR3 is CSAGQGANYGYTF. The CDR3 coding sequence is TGCAGCGCAGGACAGGGAGCTAACTATGGCTACACCTTC.

This clone was observed a single time. This chain uses TRBV9 with TRBJ2-7, with 11 bases aligning to TRBD1. The CDR3 is 17 amino acids. Germline CDR1 and CDR2: SGDLS and YYNGEE. Trimming took 3 bases from V and 5 from J; bases not matched to a gene: 13. CDR3 DNA sequence: TGTGCCAGCAGCGCGACAGGGCACGGGGACAGGGGGGACGAGCAGTACTTC. This encodes CASSATGHGDRGDEQYF.

CDR3 coding DNA: TGCGCCAGCAGCTTGGCACCGGGACAGGTCGGCAATGAGCAGTTCTTC. Its translation is CASSLAPGQVGNEQFF. The rearrangement uses TRBV5-1 and TRBJ2-1, with 8 bases identical to TRBD1. Trimming removed 0 bases from V and 6 bases from J; junction bases left unmatched: 8. The CDR3 spans 16 residues. Germline CDR1 and CDR2: SGHRS and YFSETQ.

V and J are TRBV2 and TRBJ1-2; 8 positions agree with TRBD1. V shed 6 bases and J 6 bases; nucleotides not matched to a gene: 9. This CDR3 is built from 14 residues. Germline V gene sequence: CDR1 SNHLY, CDR2 FYNNEI. CDR3 in amino acids: CASRRTGTGDGYTF. CDR3 sequence (DNA): TGTGCCAGCAGAAGAACCGGGACAGGAGATGGCTACACCTTC. Full variable domain (outside the CDR3, taken from reference TRBV2 and TRBJ1-2): EPEVTQTPSHQVTQMGQEVILRCVPISNHLYFYWYRQILGQKVEFLVSFYNNEISEKSEIFDDQFSVERPDGSNFTLKIRSTKLEDSAMYFCASRRTGTGDGYTFGSGTRLTVV.

This clone was found once. CDR3 loop: CASKKGRQENSPLHF. The CDR3, as DNA: TGTGCCAGTAAGAAAGGGAGACAGGAAAATTCACCCCTCCACTTT. V gene TRBV19 combines with J gene TRBJ1-6; D is perhaps TRBD1 (6 bases). V dropped 7 bases and J dropped 7 bases, with 17 bases sitting between them. Germline V gene lookup returns CDR1 LNHDA and CDR2 SQIVND (reference sequence). CDR3 length: 15 amino acids.

DNA for the CDR3: TGTGCCAGCAGCCAACTGAATCCGGGACAGGGGGCCTCGTGGGAAAAACTGTTTTTT. Its translation: CASSQLNPGQGASWEKLFF. This rearrangement joins TRBV14 to TRBJ1-4, with 12 bases matching TRBD1. The junction had 15 bases not matched to a gene; V was cut back by 2 bases and J by 8 bases. This CDR3 region has 19 residues. From germline, CDR1 is SGHDN and CDR2 FVKESK.

The chain combines TRBV6-1 with TRBJ2-1; TRBD1 matches 10 bases. This CDR3 spans 16 amino acids. The germline V gene has CDR1 MNHNS and CDR2 SASEGT. After removal of 2 bases from V and 8 bases from J, the junction contained 9 bases not matched to a gene. CDR3 protein: CASSERWDRGLYEQFF. The CDR3 region has the DNA TGTGCCAGCAGTGAAAGATGGGACAGGGGTTTGTATGAGCAGTTCTTC.

V and J are TRBV6-5 and TRBJ2-1, with 12 bases aligning to TRBD2. Losses at the gene ends were 7 bases for V and 5 bases for J; bases not matched to a gene: 6. From germline, CDR1 is MNHEY and CDR2 SVGAGI. There are 15 residues in the CDR3. The CDR3 protein is CASTARTSGDNEQFF. In nucleotides, the CDR3 is TGTGCCAGCACCGCTAGGACTAGCGGGGACAATGAGCAGTTCTTC.

This chain joins TRBV2 and TRBJ1-5; TRBD1 matches at 10 bases. The CDR3 runs 14 residues. The trim removed 5 bases at V and 7 bases at J, leaving 5 bases unmatched. CDR1 and CDR2 from the germline V gene are SNHLY and FYNNEI. CDR3 DNA: TGTGCCAGCAGTCCGACAGGGGGCGTACAGCCCCAGCATTTT. It encodes CASSPTGGVQPQHF.

In nucleotides, the CDR3 is TGCGCCAGCAGCTGGCGGGGCGGAGAGACCCAGTACTTC. Protein sequence: CASSWRGGETQYF. The V call is TRBV4-1, the J call TRBJ2-5, with a weak D call TRBD2 (6 bases). This CDR3 region has 13 residues. Between the trimmed V and J ends, which lost 5 bases and 4 bases, there was a span of 11 bases. CDR1 and CDR2 from the germline V gene are MGHRA and YSYEKL.